This TCR beta chain was found in a study of CXCR3-negative and CXCR3-positive naive CD8 T cells. Study results and caveats: Naive CXCR3-negative and CXCR3-positive cells had similar TRBV-TRBJ usage; memory differed.

For this clonotype: Its matching antigen is unknown.

5' RACE with UMI labels generated the TRB cDNA libraries. From the 5' RACE reads, TCRdb lists one entry per CDR3 protein and no DNA. This repertoire comprises tens of thousands of distinct CDR3 sequences; its ten largest clones make up less than 1.6%. Germline V gene sequence: CDR1 SNHLY, CDR2 FYNNEI. The CDR3 has 13 amino acids. This receptor was obtained from a human donor in good health. Some clones in this sample may be carry-over from other donors' samples. Material: naive CXCR3- CD8+ T cells from blood. Noted subset: CD45RO-CCR7+CD27+CD95- naive CD8+ T cells lacking CXCR3 (TNR3-). The rearrangement links TRBV2 to TRBJ1-5; TCRdb lists TRBD1, though no DNA is available to test this call. CDR3 loop: CASSEGGHQPQHF. Filled out from reference TRBV2 and TRBJ1-5, the complete variable domain reads EPEVTQTPSHQVTQMGQEVILRCVPISNHLYFYWYRQILGQKVEFLVSFYNNEISEKSEIFDDQFSVERPDGSNFTLKIRSTKLEDSAMYFCASSEGGHQPQHFGDGTRLSIL.